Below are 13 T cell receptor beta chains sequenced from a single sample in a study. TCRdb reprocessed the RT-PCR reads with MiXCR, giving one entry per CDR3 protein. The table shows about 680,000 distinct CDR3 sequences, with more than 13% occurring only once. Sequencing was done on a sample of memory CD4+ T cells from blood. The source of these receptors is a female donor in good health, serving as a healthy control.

For the CDR3, the DNA is TGTGCCAGCAGCCCGCTGGGACTAGCGGGAGGTAGCTCCTACAATGAGCAGTTCTTC. As protein: CASSPLGLAGGSSYNEQFF. V gene TRBV7-2 combines with J gene TRBJ2-1; 15 bases are shared with TRBD2. The CDR3 spans 19 residues. CDR1 and CDR2 (germline): SGHTA, FQGNSA. V was clipped by 5 bases and J by 0 bases; unmatched bases: 8.

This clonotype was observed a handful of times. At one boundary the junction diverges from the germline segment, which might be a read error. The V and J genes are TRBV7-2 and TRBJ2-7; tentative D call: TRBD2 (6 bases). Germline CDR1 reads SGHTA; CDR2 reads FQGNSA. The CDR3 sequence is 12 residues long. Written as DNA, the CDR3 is TGTGCCAGCAGCTTAGCCTCCGGGACTCAACAGTTC. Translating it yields CASSLASGTQQF.

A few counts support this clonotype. The CDR3 is CASSRQAGREQYF. The CDR3 bases are TGTGCCAGCAGCCGCCAGGCGGGGAGGGAGCAGTACTTC. The rearrangement links TRBV28 to TRBJ2-7; D is possibly TRBD2 (6 bases). V was shortened by 6 bases and J by 7 bases, with 16 bases between the two germline ends. The CDR3 has 13 amino acids. Germline lookup yields CDR1 MDHEN and CDR2 SYDVKM.

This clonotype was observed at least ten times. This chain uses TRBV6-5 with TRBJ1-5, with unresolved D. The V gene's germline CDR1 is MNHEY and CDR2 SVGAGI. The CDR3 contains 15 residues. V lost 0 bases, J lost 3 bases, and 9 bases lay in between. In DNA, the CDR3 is TGTGCCAGCAGTTACTCGATAGGGTTCAATCAGCCCCAGCATTTT. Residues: CASSYSIGFNQPQHF.

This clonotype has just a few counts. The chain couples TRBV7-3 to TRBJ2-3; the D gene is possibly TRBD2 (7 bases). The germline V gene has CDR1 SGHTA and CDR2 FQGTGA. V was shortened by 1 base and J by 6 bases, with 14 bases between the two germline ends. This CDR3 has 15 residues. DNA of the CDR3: TGTGCCAGCAGCTTAAAGAGGGAGGGGGGGGATACGCAGTATTTT. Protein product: CASSLKREGGDTQYF.

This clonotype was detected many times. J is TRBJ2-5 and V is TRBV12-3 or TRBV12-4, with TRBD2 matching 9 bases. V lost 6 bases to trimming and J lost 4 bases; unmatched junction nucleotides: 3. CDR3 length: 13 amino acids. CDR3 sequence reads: CASRISGGETQYF. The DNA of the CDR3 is TGTGCCAGCAGAATTAGCGGGGGAGAGACCCAGTACTTC.

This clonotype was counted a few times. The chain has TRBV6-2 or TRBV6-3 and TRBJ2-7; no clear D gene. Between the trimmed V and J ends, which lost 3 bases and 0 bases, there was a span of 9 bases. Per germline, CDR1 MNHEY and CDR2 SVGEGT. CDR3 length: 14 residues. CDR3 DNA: TGTGCCAGCAGTTATCAGGTCCGCTCCTACGAGCAGTACTTC. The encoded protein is CASSYQVRSYEQYF.

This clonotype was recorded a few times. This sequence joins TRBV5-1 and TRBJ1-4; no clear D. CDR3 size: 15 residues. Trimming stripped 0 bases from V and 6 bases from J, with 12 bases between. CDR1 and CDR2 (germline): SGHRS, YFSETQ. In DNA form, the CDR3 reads TGCGCCAGCAGCTTGGCCCCGGAGGAGTATGAAAAACTGTTTTTT. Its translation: CASSLAPEEYEKLFF.

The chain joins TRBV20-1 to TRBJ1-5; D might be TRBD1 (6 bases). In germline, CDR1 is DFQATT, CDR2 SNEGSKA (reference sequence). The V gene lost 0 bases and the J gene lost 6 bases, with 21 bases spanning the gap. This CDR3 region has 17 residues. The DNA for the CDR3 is TGCAGTGCTAGAGATCCCTCGGGGGGGCGCCTTGGTCAGCCCCAGCATTTT. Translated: CSARDPSGGRLGQPQHF.

The CDR3 DNA reads as TGCAGTGCTCCTAGCGGGAGTAATCCGGAGCAGTACTTC. This gives the protein CSAPSGSNPEQYF. The rearrangement links TRBV20-1 to TRBJ2-7; TRBD2 matches 10 bases. CDR3 size: 13 residues. CDR1 is DFQATT, CDR2 SNEGSKA, per germline (reference sequence). The V gene end was trimmed by 5 bases and the J gene end by 7 bases; junction bases not matched to a gene: 8.

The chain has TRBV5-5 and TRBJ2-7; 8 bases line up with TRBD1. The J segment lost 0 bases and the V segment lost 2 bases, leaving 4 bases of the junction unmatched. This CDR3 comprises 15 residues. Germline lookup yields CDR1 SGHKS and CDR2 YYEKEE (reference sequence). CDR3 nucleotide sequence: TGTGCCAGCAGCTTCGGACAGGGACACTCCTACGAGCAGTACTTC. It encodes CASSFGQGHSYEQYF.

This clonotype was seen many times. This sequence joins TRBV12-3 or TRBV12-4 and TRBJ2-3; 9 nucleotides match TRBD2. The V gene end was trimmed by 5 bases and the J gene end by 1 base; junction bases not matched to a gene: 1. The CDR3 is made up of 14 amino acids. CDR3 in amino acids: CASSGLARTDTQYF. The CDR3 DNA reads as TGTGCCAGCAGTGGACTAGCGCGCACAGATACGCAGTATTTT.

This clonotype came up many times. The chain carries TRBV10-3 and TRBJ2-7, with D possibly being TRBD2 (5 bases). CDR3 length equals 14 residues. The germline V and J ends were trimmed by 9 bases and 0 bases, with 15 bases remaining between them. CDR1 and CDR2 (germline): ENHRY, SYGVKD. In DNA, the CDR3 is TGTGCCATTTCTAGCCCTACCTACTCCTACGAGCAGTACTTC. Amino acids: CAISSPTYSYEQYF.